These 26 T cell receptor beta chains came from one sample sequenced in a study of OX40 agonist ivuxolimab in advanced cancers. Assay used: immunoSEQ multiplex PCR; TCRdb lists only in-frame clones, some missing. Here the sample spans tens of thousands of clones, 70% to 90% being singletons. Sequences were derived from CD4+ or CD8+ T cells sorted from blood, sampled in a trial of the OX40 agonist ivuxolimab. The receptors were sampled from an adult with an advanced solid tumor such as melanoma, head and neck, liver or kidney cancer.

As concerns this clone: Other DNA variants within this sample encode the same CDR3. CDR3 nucleotide sequence: TGCGCCAGCAGCTTGGGAGACCCCACAGATACGCAGTATTTT. Its protein product is CASSLGDPTDTQYF. The J gene is TRBJ2-3, the V gene TRBV5-1; unclear D gene. Germline V gene lookup returns CDR1 SGHRS and CDR2 YFSETQ. The CDR3 is 14 amino acids. The V end was cut by 0 bases, the J end by 2 bases, with 7 bases between.

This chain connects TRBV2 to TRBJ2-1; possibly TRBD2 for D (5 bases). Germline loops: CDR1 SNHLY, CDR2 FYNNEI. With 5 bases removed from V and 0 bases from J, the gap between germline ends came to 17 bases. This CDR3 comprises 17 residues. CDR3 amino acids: CASSRQVSGPSYNEQFF. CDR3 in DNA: TGTGCCAGCAGTCGACAAGTGAGCGGACCCTCCTACAATGAGCAGTTCTTC.

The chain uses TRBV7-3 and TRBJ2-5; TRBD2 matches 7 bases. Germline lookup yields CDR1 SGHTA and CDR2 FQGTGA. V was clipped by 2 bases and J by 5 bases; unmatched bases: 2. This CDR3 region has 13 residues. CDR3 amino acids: CASSLGGGETQYF. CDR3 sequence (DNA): TGTGCCAGCAGCTTAGGGGGAGGGGAGACCCAGTACTTC.

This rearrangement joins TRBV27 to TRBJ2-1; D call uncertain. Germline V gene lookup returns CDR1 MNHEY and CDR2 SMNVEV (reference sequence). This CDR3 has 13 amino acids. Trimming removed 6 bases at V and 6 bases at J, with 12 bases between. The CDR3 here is CASSLHSFNEQFF. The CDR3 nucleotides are TGTGCCAGCAGCCTACATAGTTTCAATGAGCAGTTCTTC.

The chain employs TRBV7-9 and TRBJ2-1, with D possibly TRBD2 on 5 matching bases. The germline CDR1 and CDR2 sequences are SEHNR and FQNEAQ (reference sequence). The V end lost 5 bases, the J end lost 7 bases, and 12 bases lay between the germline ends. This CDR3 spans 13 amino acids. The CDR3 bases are TGTGCCAGCAGCACGTTAGAGGGAAATGAGCAGTTCTTC. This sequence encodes CASSTLEGNEQFF.

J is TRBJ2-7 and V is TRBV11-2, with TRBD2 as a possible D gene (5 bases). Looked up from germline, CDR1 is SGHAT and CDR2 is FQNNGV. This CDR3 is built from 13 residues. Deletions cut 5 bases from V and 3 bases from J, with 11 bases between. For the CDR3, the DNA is TGTGCCAGCAGCCTTGCGGAGGACTACGAGCAGTACTTC. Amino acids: CASSLAEDYEQYF. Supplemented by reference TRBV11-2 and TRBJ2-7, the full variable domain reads EAGVAQSPRYKIIEKRQSVAFWCNPISGHATLYWYQQILGQGPKLLIQFQNNGVVDDSQLPKDRFSAERLKGVDSTLKIQPAKLEDSAVYLCASSLAEDYEQYFGPGTRLTVT.

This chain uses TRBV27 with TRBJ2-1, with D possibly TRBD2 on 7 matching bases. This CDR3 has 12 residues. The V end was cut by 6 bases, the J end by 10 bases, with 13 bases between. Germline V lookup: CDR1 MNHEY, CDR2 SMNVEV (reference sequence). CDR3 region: CASSGGPPEQFF. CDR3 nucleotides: TGTGCCAGCAGCGGGGGGCCTCCGGAGCAGTTCTTC.

The CDR3 DNA is TGTGCCAGCAGTAGCTATAGCGGGAAAAACACCGGGGAGCTGTTTTTT. Translation: CASSSYSGKNTGELFF. This chain joins TRBV27 and TRBJ2-2, with TRBD2 matching over 8 bases. Losses at the gene ends were 5 bases for V and 2 bases for J; bases not matched to a gene: 7. Germline CDR1 reads MNHEY; CDR2 reads SMNVEV (reference sequence). The CDR3 runs 16 residues.

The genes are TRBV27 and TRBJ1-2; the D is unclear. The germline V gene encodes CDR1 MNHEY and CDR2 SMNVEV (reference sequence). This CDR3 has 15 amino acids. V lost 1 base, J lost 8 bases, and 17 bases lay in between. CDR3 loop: CASSLLPRTFSGYTF. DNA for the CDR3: TGTGCCAGCAGTTTATTGCCCCGAACGTTTTCCGGCTACACCTTC.

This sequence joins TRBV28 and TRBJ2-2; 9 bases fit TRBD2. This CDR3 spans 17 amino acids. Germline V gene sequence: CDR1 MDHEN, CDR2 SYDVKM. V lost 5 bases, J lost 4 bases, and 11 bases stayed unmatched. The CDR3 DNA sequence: TGTGCCAGCAGTGCACCGCCGGGACTAGCAGCCACCGGGGAGCTGTTTTTT. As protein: CASSAPPGLAATGELFF.

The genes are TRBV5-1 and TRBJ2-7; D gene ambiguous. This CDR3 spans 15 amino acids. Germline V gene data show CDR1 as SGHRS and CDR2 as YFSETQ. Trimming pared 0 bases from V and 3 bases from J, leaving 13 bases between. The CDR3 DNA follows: TGCGCCAGCAGCTTGGACTCAGAAAATCTCTACGAGCAGTACTTC. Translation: CASSLDSENLYEQYF.

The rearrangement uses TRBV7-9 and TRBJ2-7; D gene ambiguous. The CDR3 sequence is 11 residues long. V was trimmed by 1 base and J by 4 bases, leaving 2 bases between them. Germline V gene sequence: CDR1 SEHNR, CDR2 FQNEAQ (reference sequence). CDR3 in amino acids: CASSLVYEQYF. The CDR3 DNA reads TGTGCCAGCAGCTTAGTATACGAGCAGTACTTC.

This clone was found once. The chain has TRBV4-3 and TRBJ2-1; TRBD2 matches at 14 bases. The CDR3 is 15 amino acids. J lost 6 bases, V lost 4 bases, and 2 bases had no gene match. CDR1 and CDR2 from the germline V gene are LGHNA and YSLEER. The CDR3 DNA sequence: TGCGCCAGCAGCCTAGGGACTAGCGGGAGCAATGAGCAGTTCTTC. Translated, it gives CASSLGTSGSNEQFF.

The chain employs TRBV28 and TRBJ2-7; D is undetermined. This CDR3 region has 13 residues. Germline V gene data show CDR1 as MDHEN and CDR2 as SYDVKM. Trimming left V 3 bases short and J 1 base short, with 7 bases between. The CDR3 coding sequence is TGTGCCAGCAGTTTGGACGCATCCTACGAGCAGTACTTC. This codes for CASSLDASYEQYF.

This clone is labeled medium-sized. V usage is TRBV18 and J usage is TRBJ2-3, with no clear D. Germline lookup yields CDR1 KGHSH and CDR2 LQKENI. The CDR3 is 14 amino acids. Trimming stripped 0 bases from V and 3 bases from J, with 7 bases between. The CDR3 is CASSPPTTTDTQYF. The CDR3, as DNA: TGTGCCAGCTCACCACCGACAACAACAGATACGCAGTATTTT.

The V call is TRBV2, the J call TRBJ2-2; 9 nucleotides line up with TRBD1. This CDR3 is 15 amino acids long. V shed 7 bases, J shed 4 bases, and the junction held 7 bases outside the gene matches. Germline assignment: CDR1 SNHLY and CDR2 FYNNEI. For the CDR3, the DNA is TGTGCCAGCATGGGACAGGGAATTTCCACCGGGGAGCTGTTTTTT. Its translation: CASMGQGISTGELFF.

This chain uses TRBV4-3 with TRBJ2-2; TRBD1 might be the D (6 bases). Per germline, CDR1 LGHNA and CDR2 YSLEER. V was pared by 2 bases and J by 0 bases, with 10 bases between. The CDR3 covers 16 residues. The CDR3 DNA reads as TGCGCCAGCAGCCAATACGGGGACACGAACACCGGGGAGCTGTTTTTT. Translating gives CASSQYGDTNTGELFF.

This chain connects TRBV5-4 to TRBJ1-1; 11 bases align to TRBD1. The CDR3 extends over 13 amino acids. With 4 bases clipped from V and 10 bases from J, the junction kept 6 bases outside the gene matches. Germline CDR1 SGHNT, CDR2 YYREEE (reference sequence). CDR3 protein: CASSGDRGTLAFF. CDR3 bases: TGTGCCAGCAGCGGGGACAGGGGGACGTTAGCTTTCTTT.

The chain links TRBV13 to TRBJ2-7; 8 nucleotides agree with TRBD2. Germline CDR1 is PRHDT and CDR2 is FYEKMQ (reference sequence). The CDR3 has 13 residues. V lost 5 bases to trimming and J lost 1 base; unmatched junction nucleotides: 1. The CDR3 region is CASSKRESYEQYF. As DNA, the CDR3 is TGTGCCAGCAGCAAGCGGGAGTCCTACGAGCAGTACTTC.

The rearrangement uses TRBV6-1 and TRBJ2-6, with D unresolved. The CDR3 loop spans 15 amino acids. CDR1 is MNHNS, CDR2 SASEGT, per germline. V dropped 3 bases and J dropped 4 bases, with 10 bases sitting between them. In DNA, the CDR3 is TGTGCCAGCAGTGAGGGTGTGAGGGGGGCCAACGTCCTGACTTTC. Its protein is CASSEGVRGANVLTF.

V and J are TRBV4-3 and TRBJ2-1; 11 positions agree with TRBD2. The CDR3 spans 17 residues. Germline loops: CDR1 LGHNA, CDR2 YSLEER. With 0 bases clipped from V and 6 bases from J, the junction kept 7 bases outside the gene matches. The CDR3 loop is CASSQDPLAGEGNEQFF. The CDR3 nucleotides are TGCGCCAGCAGCCAAGACCCACTAGCGGGAGAGGGCAATGAGCAGTTCTTC.

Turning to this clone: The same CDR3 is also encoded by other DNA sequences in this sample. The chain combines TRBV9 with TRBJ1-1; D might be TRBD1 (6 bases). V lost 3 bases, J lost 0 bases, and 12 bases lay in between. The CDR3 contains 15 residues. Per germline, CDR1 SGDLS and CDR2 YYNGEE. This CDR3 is CASSEEGGMNTEAFF. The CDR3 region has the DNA TGTGCCAGCAGCGAGGAAGGGGGTATGAACACTGAAGCTTTCTTT.

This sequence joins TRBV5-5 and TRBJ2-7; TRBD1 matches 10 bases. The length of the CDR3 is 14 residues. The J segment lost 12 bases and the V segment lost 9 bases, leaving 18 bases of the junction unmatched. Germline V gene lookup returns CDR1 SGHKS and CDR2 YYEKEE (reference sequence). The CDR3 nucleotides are TGTGCCACCCGCCCCGGACAGGGGGATAAAAGAGGGTACTTC. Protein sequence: CATRPGQGDKRGYF.

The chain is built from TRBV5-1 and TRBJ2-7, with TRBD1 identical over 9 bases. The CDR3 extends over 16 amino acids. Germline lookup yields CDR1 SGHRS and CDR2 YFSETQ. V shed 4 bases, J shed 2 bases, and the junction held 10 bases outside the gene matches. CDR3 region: CASSLFRDRETYEQYF. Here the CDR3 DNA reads TGCGCCAGCAGCCTATTCCGGGACAGGGAAACCTACGAGCAGTACTTC.

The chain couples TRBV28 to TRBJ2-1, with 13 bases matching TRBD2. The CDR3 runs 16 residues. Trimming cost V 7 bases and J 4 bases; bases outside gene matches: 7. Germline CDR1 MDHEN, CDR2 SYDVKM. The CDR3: CASTPGLAGPYNEQFF. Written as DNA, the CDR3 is TGTGCCAGCACCCCGGGACTAGCGGGACCGTACAATGAGCAGTTCTTC.

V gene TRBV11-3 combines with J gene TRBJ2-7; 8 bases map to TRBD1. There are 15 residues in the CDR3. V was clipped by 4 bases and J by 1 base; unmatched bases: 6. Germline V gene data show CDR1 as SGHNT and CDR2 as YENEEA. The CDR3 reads CASSSRQGSSYEQYF. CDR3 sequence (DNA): TGTGCCAGCAGCTCGAGACAGGGGAGTTCCTACGAGCAGTACTTC.